A selection of T cell receptor beta chains follows, all from one sample in a study of blood T cell repertoires in COVID-19. The data were produced by immunoSEQ multiplex PCR, yet TCRdb's version contains in-frame clones alone and is incomplete. The top ten hold roughly 1.5% of the sample, which has nearly 300,000 clones, 65% to 85% seen once. Sequencing was carried out using peripheral blood. Receptor source: a human donor with COVID-19, enrolled during active disease. The donor label of this sample is uncertain. CDR3s include the opening cysteine and the closing phenylalanine or tryptophan. D genes are given only for firm matches. Where a row states a size, it is once, few, many or the class of an expanded clone; other rows omit it.

V gene: TRBV4-1
CDR3 length: 13
clone size: .
D gene: .
J gene: TRBJ2-3
CDR3 DNA: TGCGCCAGCAGCCAAGATTGGCCAGATACGCAGTATTTT
CDR3 protein: CASSQDWPDTQYF

V gene: TRBV5-1
CDR3 length: 16
clone size: .
D gene: TRBD2
J gene: TRBJ2-1
CDR3 DNA: TGCGCCAGCAGCTCCCAACTAGCGGGAGGCTACAATGAGCAGTTCTTC
CDR3 protein: CASSSQLAGGYNEQFF

V gene: TRBV5-1
CDR3 length: 14
clone size: .
D gene: TRBD2
J gene: TRBJ2-3
CDR3 DNA: TGCGCCAGCAGCTCGGCTAGCGGAGCAGATACGCAGTATTTT
CDR3 protein: CASSSASGADTQYF

V gene: TRBV29-1
CDR3 length: 14
clone size: .
D gene: TRBD2
J gene: TRBJ2-4
CDR3 DNA: TGCAGCACCGTGACTAGCGGAGGGGAAGGCATTCAGTACTTC
CDR3 protein: CSTVTSGGEGIQYF

V gene: TRBV9
CDR3 length: 15
clone size: .
D gene: .
J gene: TRBJ2-7
CDR3 DNA: TGTGCCAGCAGCGTAGACTCCCTCTCTTCCTACGAGCAGTACTTC
CDR3 protein: CASSVDSLSSYEQYF

V gene: TRBV28
CDR3 length: 11
clone size: once
D gene: .
J gene: TRBJ1-2
CDR3 DNA: TGTGCCAGCAGTATTAGGGGTATCTACACCTTC
CDR3 protein: CASSIRGIYTF

V gene: TRBV5-5
CDR3 length: 15
clone size: .
D gene: .
J gene: TRBJ2-3
CDR3 DNA: TGTGCCAGCAGCGAAGTGGGGACTAGCACAGATACGCAGTATTTT
CDR3 protein: CASSEVGTSTDTQYF

V gene: TRBV28
CDR3 length: 13
clone size: once
D gene: .
J gene: TRBJ1-1
CDR3 DNA: TGTGCCAGCAGTCCCGCCCACGGGGCTGAAGCTTTCTTT
CDR3 protein: CASSPAHGAEAFF

V gene: TRBV2
CDR3 length: 13
clone size: .
D gene: .
J gene: TRBJ1-5
CDR3 DNA: TGTGCCAGCAGTCGCTCAGGGGATCAGCCCCAGCATTTT
CDR3 protein: CASSRSGDQPQHF

V gene: TRBV28
CDR3 length: 12
clone size: .
D gene: .
J gene: TRBJ2-7
CDR3 DNA: TGTGCCAGCAGAGGACAGAACTACGAGCAGTACTTC
CDR3 protein: CASRGQNYEQYF

V gene: TRBV12-3/TRBV12-4
CDR3 length: 13
clone size: .
D gene: .
J gene: TRBJ1-4
CDR3 DNA: TGTGCCAGCAGCATCCGCCCTAGGGAAAAACTGTTTTTT
CDR3 protein: CASSIRPREKLFF

V gene: TRBV4-3
CDR3 length: 17
clone size: .
D gene: .
J gene: TRBJ1-3
CDR3 DNA: TGCGCCAGCAGCCAAGGGTCGAGTGTTCTCTCTGGAAACACCATATATTTT
CDR3 protein: CASSQGSSVLSGNTIYF

V gene: TRBV10-3
CDR3 length: 15
clone size: .
D gene: TRBD2
J gene: TRBJ2-7
CDR3 DNA: TGTGCCATCAGTGATGCTAGCGGGAAATCCCACGAGCAGTACTTC
CDR3 protein: CAISDASGKSHEQYF